Below, 32 T cell receptor beta chains from the same sample are listed, as sequenced in a study of post-analysis software for immune sequencing data (dated by TCRdb to between 2014 and 2017). Overall results and qualifications from the work: Several TRBV segments, including TRBV5-6, TRBV5-1 and TRBV20-1, were significantly more frequent in patients than controls.

The library came from PCR. This sample was sequenced with an Illumina HiSeq 2500. To reduce PCR and sequencing biases, unique molecular identifiers were built into the TCR beta cDNA libraries. The public reads were run again by TCRdb, first through fastp at Q25 and then through MiXCR, and only productive beta chains were kept. Here each entry gathers all rows of one CDR3 protein and keeps the most common genes and DNA. The sample table holds hundreds of thousands of distinct CDR3 sequences, of which 44% were seen once. Clones ranked in the top ten supply more than 1.5% of the sample. What these receptors recognize is not known. The sample consisted of blood. These receptors all stem from a girl under 18 with multiple sclerosis.

This clonotype turned up a few times. The V gene is TRBV20-1, the J gene TRBJ2-5; either TRBD1 or TRBD2 may supply D (6 bases each). Per the germline V gene, CDR1 is DFQATT and CDR2 is SNEGSKA (reference sequence). CDR3 length: 14 amino acids. V lost 3 bases and J lost 5, with 16 bases in between. The CDR3 is CSASYAGGYETQYF. The CDR3 DNA sequence: TGCAGTGCTAGTTACGCCGGGGGCTACGAGACCCAGTACTTC.

V gene TRBV19 combines with J gene TRBJ2-5, with 11 bases identical to TRBD2. The germline CDR1 and CDR2 sequences are LNHDA and SQIVND (reference sequence). CDR3 length equals 15 residues. V shed 4 bases, J shed 11 bases, and the junction held 12 bases outside the gene matches. As DNA, the CDR3 is TGTGCCAGTAGTACAACTAGCGGGGGTCCCAGGGAGCAGTACTTC. The encoded protein is CASSTTSGGPREQYF. The full variable domain, rest sourced from reference TRBV19 and TRBJ2-5, is DGGITQSPKYLFRKEGQNVTLSCEQNLNHDAMYWYRQDPGQGLRLIYYSQIVNDFQKGDIAEGYSVSREKKESFPLTVTSAQKNPTAFYLCASSTTSGGPREQYFGPGTRLLVL.

The chain joins TRBV12-3 or TRBV12-4 to TRBJ2-3, with TRBD2 matching over 9 bases. The CDR3 runs 14 residues. V dropped 9 bases and J dropped 14; count of bases not matched to a gene: 18. CDR3 DNA: TGTGCCAGAAAACCGGGACTAGCCGAAGTAAGGCTGTATTTT. Its protein is CARKPGLAEVRLYF.

The chain has TRBV7-2 and TRBJ2-1; TRBD2 might be the D (6 bases). This CDR3 has 20 residues. Trimming took off 1 base at V and 0 bases at J, with 22 bases between the two ends. The germline gives CDR1 SGHTA, CDR2 FQGNSA. CDR3 amino acids: CASSLDASARRFSSYNEQFF. The CDR3 DNA is TGTGCCAGCAGCTTAGACGCTAGCGCCCGACGCTTCAGCTCCTACAATGAGCAGTTCTTC.

Only a few counts were recorded for this clonotype. The chain joins TRBV7-2 to TRBJ2-5; 9 positions agree with TRBD2. CDR3 length equals 16 residues. The J segment lost 1 base and the V segment lost 2 bases, leaving 5 bases of the junction unmatched. The germline V gene has CDR1 SGHTA and CDR2 FQGNSA. CDR3 region: CASSLTLAGSQETQYF. In nucleotides, the CDR3 is TGTGCCAGCAGCTTAACCCTAGCGGGATCCCAAGAGACCCAGTACTTC.

The chain links TRBV5-1 to TRBJ2-7, with D unresolved. The germline V gene has CDR1 SGHRS and CDR2 YFSETQ. Trimming removed 0 bases at V and 0 bases at J, with 4 bases between. The CDR3 is 13 amino acids. CDR3 loop: CASSLENSYEQYF. DNA of the CDR3: TGCGCCAGCAGCTTGGAGAACTCCTACGAGCAGTACTTC.

At least ten counts were recorded for this clonotype. The genes are TRBV5-1 and TRBJ2-7; D is perhaps TRBD1 or TRBD2 (5 bases each). Trimming removed 0 bases at V and 3 bases at J, with 10 bases between. Germline CDR1 and CDR2: SGHRS and YFSETQ. This CDR3 has 14 residues. The CDR3 DNA sequence: TGCGCCAGCAGCTTGGGGGACCGCTACTACGAGCAGTACTTC. Amino acid sequence: CASSLGDRYYEQYF.

This chain connects TRBV12-3 or TRBV12-4 to TRBJ1-5; D may be TRBD1 (6 bases). This CDR3 region has 14 residues. Trimming removed 6 bases from V and 3 bases from J, with 12 bases in between. The chain's CDR3 is CASSLDRPNQPQHF. The CDR3 bases are TGTGCCAGCAGCCTCGACAGGCCCAATCAGCCCCAGCATTTT.

The J gene is TRBJ2-3, the V gene TRBV28, with TRBD1 identical over 8 bases. The V gene end was trimmed by 6 bases and the J gene end by 2 bases; junction bases not matched to a gene: 4. The CDR3 extends over 14 amino acids. Germline-derived CDR1 and CDR2 are MDHEN and SYDVKM. The CDR3 coding sequence is TGTGCCAGCAGCCCCAGGGGGCTCACAGATACGCAGTATTTT. Translation: CASSPRGLTDTQYF.

The rearrangement joins TRBV14 to TRBJ2-1; D is undetermined. V was trimmed by 2 bases and J by 7 bases, leaving 9 bases between them. The CDR3 covers 13 residues. CDR1 is SGHDN, CDR2 FVKESK, per germline. The DNA for the CDR3 is TGTGCCAGCAGCCAAAACATAGGGAATGAGCAGTTCTTC. Protein sequence: CASSQNIGNEQFF.

Worth noting for this clonotype: A much larger clone lies one base from this, so it may be a read error. The chain links TRBV5-5 to TRBJ2-4; D ambiguous. Germline V gene sequence: CDR1 SGHKS, CDR2 YYEKEE (reference sequence). CDR3 length: 13 residues. DNA for the CDR3: TGTGCCAGCAGCTTTACGTCAGGCGGACCACCGGACTTC. Amino acids: CASSFTSGGPPDF.

In this sample, this clonotype turned up once. The chain joins TRBV7-9 to TRBJ2-5, with D maybe TRBD1 (5 bases). V lost 1 base to trimming and J lost 3 bases, with 15 bases between them. From germline, CDR1 is SEHNR and CDR2 FQNEAQ (reference sequence). The CDR3 runs 16 residues. The CDR3 reads CASSLVLGASKETQYF. The CDR3 region has the DNA TGTGCCAGCAGCTTAGTGCTAGGGGCCAGTAAAGAGACCCAGTACTTC. The entire variable domain, with the rest obtained from reference TRBV7-9 and TRBJ2-5, is as follows: DTGVSQNPRHKITKRGQNVTFRCDPISEHNRLYWYRQTLGQGPEFLTYFQNEAQLEKSRLLSDRFSAERPKGSFSTLEIQRTEQGDSAMYLCASSLVLGASKETQYFGPGTRLLVL.

Only a few counts were recorded for this clonotype. V usage is TRBV7-2 and J usage is TRBJ2-3, with D possibly TRBD2 on 5 matching bases. This CDR3 has 13 residues. CDR1 and CDR2 from the germline V gene are SGHTA and FQGNSA. With 4 bases removed from V and 7 bases from J, the gap between germline ends came to 12 bases. The DNA for the CDR3 is TGTGCCAGCAGCTCTCGCGCCGGGAATACGCAGTATTTT. Translation: CASSSRAGNTQYF.

J is TRBJ2-3 and V is TRBV11-3; D gene ambiguous. Germline CDR1 SGHNT, CDR2 YENEEA. The CDR3 length is 13 residues. Deletions cut 5 bases from V and 8 bases from J, with 14 bases between. The DNA of the CDR3 is TGTGCCAGCAGCGCTTCTGATATTACTACGCAGTATTTT. Residues: CASSASDITTQYF.

The V call is TRBV12-3 or TRBV12-4, the J call TRBJ2-3; 7 bases fit TRBD1. This CDR3 has 14 amino acids. The junction had 6 bases not matched to a gene; V was cut back by 7 bases and J by 2 bases. CDR3 sequence (DNA): TGTGCCAGCAACACCGGGACAGACACAGATACGCAGTATTTT. This codes for CASNTGTDTDTQYF.

V and J are TRBV20-1 and TRBJ2-1; 7 bases are shared with TRBD2. Germline CDR1 and CDR2: DFQATT and SNEGSKA (reference sequence). V shed 3 bases and J 4 bases; nucleotides not matched to a gene: 9. The CDR3 consists of 15 residues. CDR3 residues: CSASTTAGVYNEQFF. Written as DNA, the CDR3 is TGCAGTGCTAGTACTACGGCGGGAGTTTACAATGAGCAGTTCTTC.

This clonotype turned up a few times. The chain carries TRBV6-6 and TRBJ2-7; 11 bases map to TRBD2. The CDR3 has 15 amino acids. Trimming took 6 bases from V and 3 from J; bases not matched to a gene: 7. Germline loops: CDR1 MNHNY, CDR2 SVGAGI (reference sequence). The CDR3 bases are TGTGCCAGCAGCTTCCTAGCGGGAGGTCTCTACGAGCAGTACTTC. Translation: CASSFLAGGLYEQYF.

The gene calls are TRBV12-3 or TRBV12-4 and TRBJ2-5; 7 bases agree with TRBD2. The J segment lost 2 bases and the V segment lost 5 bases, leaving 5 bases of the junction unmatched. CDR3 length: 14 amino acids. CDR3 in amino acids: CASSTQAGQETQYF. CDR3 bases: TGTGCCAGCAGTACCCAAGCGGGGCAAGAGACCCAGTACTTC.

The chain uses TRBV12-3 or TRBV12-4 and TRBJ1-5; no clear D gene. Trimming took off 4 bases at V and 0 bases at J, with 10 bases between the two ends. The CDR3 length is 15 residues. This CDR3 is CASSSQSLSNQPQHF. DNA for the CDR3: TGTGCCAGCAGTTCACAATCTCTTAGCAATCAGCCCCAGCATTTT.

V and J are TRBV4-2 and TRBJ1-2; D call uncertain. V was trimmed by 4 bases and J by 2 bases, leaving 20 bases between them. The CDR3 has 17 amino acids. CDR1 and CDR2 from the germline V gene are LGHNA and YNFKEQ. The CDR3 bases are TGTGCCAGCAGCCCTGAAGGAAGGCGGGCGGTCAACTATGGCTACACCTTC. This sequence encodes CASSPEGRRAVNYGYTF.

This rearrangement joins TRBV6-1 to TRBJ2-5; the D gene is possibly TRBD1 (5 bases). V was pared by 3 bases and J by 6 bases, with 14 bases between. The CDR3 contains 14 residues. Germline CDR1 MNHNS, CDR2 SASEGT. This CDR3 reads CASSDPTGLKTQYF. The CDR3 DNA sequence: TGTGCCAGCAGTGACCCCACAGGTCTAAAGACCCAGTACTTC.

The chain joins TRBV4-2 to TRBJ2-3; 7 nucleotides line up with TRBD2. The V gene end was trimmed by 4 bases and the J gene end by 4 bases; junction bases not matched to a gene: 11. From germline, CDR1 is LGHNA and CDR2 YNFKEQ. The CDR3 spans 16 residues. The CDR3 coding sequence is TGTGCCAGCAGCCCATCCGGGGGAGGGCCCCCAGATACGCAGTATTTT. Its translation is CASSPSGGGPPDTQYF.

The chain has TRBV6-1 and TRBJ2-1; D uncertain. Germline loops: CDR1 MNHNS, CDR2 SASEGT. The germline V and J ends were trimmed by 1 base and 2 bases, with 12 bases remaining between them. This CDR3 comprises 16 residues. The CDR3 sequence is CASSEEAAVTYNEQFF. CDR3 DNA sequence: TGTGCCAGCAGTGAAGAGGCAGCAGTGACCTACAATGAGCAGTTCTTC.

Remarks on this clonotype: Since a much larger clone is just one base distant, this may be a read error. The rearrangement uses TRBV12-3 or TRBV12-4 and TRBJ2-5; 11 bases agree with TRBD1. The length of the CDR3 is 14 residues. The V segment lost 6 bases and the J segment 13 bases; nucleotides outside the gene matches: 13. The CDR3 nucleotides are TGTGCCAGCAGACCTGGACAGGGGGCCTACGAGCTGTACTTC. This codes for CASRPGQGAYELYF.

The chain links TRBV5-1 to TRBJ2-7; D gene uncertain. Germline lookup yields CDR1 SGHRS and CDR2 YFSETQ. Trimming removed 5 bases at V and 3 bases at J, with 15 bases between. The CDR3 spans 14 residues. The CDR3 protein is CASRREARSYEQYF. CDR3 nucleotide sequence: TGCGCCAGCAGACGCGAGGCCAGAAGCTACGAGCAGTACTTC.

This chain links TRBV6-6 with TRBJ2-7, with TRBD2 matching 7 bases. The germline V gene encodes CDR1 MNHNY and CDR2 SVGAGI (reference sequence). V shed 2 bases, J shed 3 bases, and the junction held 7 bases outside the gene matches. CDR3 length: 15 amino acids. In DNA, the CDR3 is TGTGCCAGCAGTTACGACGGGGGGACGGGCTACGAGCAGTACTTC. Amino acids: CASSYDGGTGYEQYF.

V gene TRBV29-1 combines with J gene TRBJ1-1; D is uncertain. The germline V gene has CDR1 SQVTM and CDR2 ANQGSEA. This CDR3 is 12 amino acids long. The CDR3 region is CIVMTVNTEAFF. The CDR3 DNA reads TGCATCGTGATGACTGTTAACACTGAAGCTTTCTTT.

This clonotype was seen a handful of times. J is TRBJ2-1 and V is TRBV5-4; 7 nucleotides line up with TRBD2. CDR1 is SGHNT, CDR2 YYREEE, per germline (reference sequence). After removal of 3 bases from V and 10 bases from J, the junction contained 10 bases not matched to a gene. This CDR3 spans 14 amino acids. CDR3 sequence reads: CASSWGWREREQFF. The CDR3 nucleotides are TGTGCCAGCAGCTGGGGCTGGCGGGAGAGGGAGCAGTTCTTC.

Only a few counts were recorded for this clonotype. The chain carries TRBV20-1 and TRBJ2-1; 8 nucleotides align to TRBD2. This CDR3 contains 14 residues. V lost 7 bases and J lost 7; bases outside the gene matches: 12. In germline, CDR1 is DFQATT, CDR2 SNEGSKA (reference sequence). CDR3 amino acids: CSGMAGGRGNEQFF. CDR3 nucleotide sequence: TGCAGTGGAATGGCGGGGGGAAGAGGGAATGAGCAGTTCTTC.

This chain uses TRBV5-1 with TRBJ2-1; the match to TRBD1 covers 8 bases. CDR1 SGHRS and CDR2 YFSETQ come from the germline V gene. The CDR3 is 14 amino acids. The V and J ends lost 4 bases and 9 bases, in that order; junction bases with no gene match: 9. The DNA for the CDR3 is TGCGCCAGCAGCGCCAGGGGGCAGGGGAGTGAGCAGTTCTTC. Its protein product is CASSARGQGSEQFF.

A few counts support this clonotype. This chain connects TRBV12-3 or TRBV12-4 to TRBJ1-1; no reliable D call. The CDR3 is made up of 14 amino acids. The V and J ends lost 6 bases and 1 base respectively, with 12 bases between them. The CDR3 protein is CASSPGVTNTEAFF. In nucleotides, the CDR3 is TGTGCCAGCAGCCCTGGGGTTACGAACACTGAAGCTTTCTTT.

This chain connects TRBV12-3 or TRBV12-4 to TRBJ1-5, with 7 positions matching TRBD1. J was trimmed by 7 bases and V by 3 bases; bases with no gene match: 6. This CDR3 region has 14 residues. In DNA form, the CDR3 reads TGTGCCAGCAGTTTTATGACAGGGAGGCAGCCCCAGCATTTT. Encoded protein: CASSFMTGRQPQHF.